Presented here are 15 T cell receptor beta chains from one specimen sequenced in a study of blood T cell repertoires in COVID-19. Profiling relied on immunoSEQ multiplex PCR, and the TCRdb table lists in-frame clones only, not all of them. This sample carries about 240,000 clones, about 73% of them seen once, and the ten largest clones take about 3.1%. The sequenced material came from peripheral blood. The receptors come from a woman older than 75 with acute or convalescent COVID-19.

The J gene is TRBJ2-7, the V gene TRBV3-1 (or the pseudogene TRBV3-2); TRBD1 aligns across 9 bases. The CDR3 runs 14 residues. V was clipped by 5 bases and J by 3 bases; unmatched bases: 5. CDR1 and CDR2 from the germline V gene are LGHDT and YNNKEL (reference sequence). CDR3 coding DNA: TGTGCCAGCAGCTCCGGGACAGGGATCTACGAGCAGTACTTC. Amino acids: CASSSGTGIYEQYF.

The gene calls are TRBV27 and TRBJ1-6; no definite D call. This CDR3 region has 17 residues. Germline V gene sequence: CDR1 MNHEY, CDR2 SMNVEV (reference sequence). Trimming shortened V by 3 bases and J by 0 bases, and 12 bases separated the two germline ends. The CDR3 here is CASSFLQASSYNSPLHF. The DNA for the CDR3 is TGTGCCAGCAGTTTCCTCCAAGCTAGCTCCTATAATTCACCCCTCCACTTT.

The V call is TRBV29-1, the J call TRBJ2-2, with 8 nucleotides matching TRBD2. Germline assignment: CDR1 SQVTM and CDR2 ANQGSEA. V shed 5 bases, J shed 4 bases, and the junction held 6 bases outside the gene matches. The CDR3 runs 14 residues. The CDR3 sequence: CSVMGLERTGELFF. The DNA for the CDR3 is TGCAGCGTTATGGGACTAGAACGCACCGGGGAGCTGTTTTTT.

This chain joins TRBV7-7 and TRBJ2-1, with TRBD2 identical over 11 bases. The CDR3 is 16 residues long. Germline V gene sequence: CDR1 SSHAT, CDR2 FNYEAQ (reference sequence). Trimming removed 3 bases from V and 9 bases from J; junction bases left unmatched: 10. CDR3 bases: TGTGCCAGCAGCTTCGGGACTAGCGGAGCCGGGGGTGAGCAGTTCTTC. The encoded protein is CASSFGTSGAGGEQFF.

The J gene is TRBJ1-2, the V gene TRBV5-6, with D maybe TRBD1 (5 bases). Trimming took off 0 bases at V and 3 bases at J, with 9 bases between the two ends. The CDR3 sequence is 14 residues long. CDR1 and CDR2 from the germline V gene are SGHDT and YYEEEE. The CDR3: CASSLVGLDYGYTF. As DNA, the CDR3 is TGTGCCAGCAGCTTGGTGGGACTGGACTATGGCTACACCTTC.

The CDR3 loop reads CASRRSTQGSGYTF. CDR3 in DNA: TGTGCCAGCAGAAGGTCTACACAGGGGAGCGGCTACACCTTC. The chain uses TRBV2 and TRBJ1-2; 7 bases align to TRBD1. Germline assignment: CDR1 SNHLY and CDR2 FYNNEI. The CDR3 totals 14 residues. Trimming took 6 bases from V and 8 from J; bases not matched to a gene: 12.

This clone was recorded a few times. The chain recombines TRBV12-3 or TRBV12-4 with TRBJ2-2; D is unclear. The CDR3 spans 11 residues. V lost 6 bases, J lost 8 bases, and 7 bases lay in between. CDR3: CASREPGELFF. CDR3 nucleotide sequence: TGTGCCAGCAGGGAGCCAGGGGAGCTGTTTTTT.

The CDR3 DNA is TGCGCCAGCAGCCAAGATCGGAGCTATGGCTACACCTTC. Its translation: CASSQDRSYGYTF. This chain joins TRBV4-3 and TRBJ1-2; D ambiguous. In germline, CDR1 is LGHNA, CDR2 YSLEER. Deletions cut 0 bases from V and 4 bases from J, with 6 bases between. There are 13 residues in the CDR3.

The chain couples TRBV4-3 to TRBJ2-7; D possibly corresponds to TRBD2 (5 bases). The CDR3 sequence is 13 residues long. V was clipped by 0 bases and J by 9 bases, with 12 bases between them. Germline V CDR1 and CDR2: LGHNA, YSLEER. CDR3: CASSQERAGGQYF. The CDR3 region has the DNA TGCGCCAGCAGCCAAGAAAGGGCAGGAGGGCAGTACTTC.

This chain uses TRBV6-5 with TRBJ2-1, with unresolved D. The germline CDR1 and CDR2 sequences are MNHEY and SVGAGI. V was trimmed by 6 bases and J by 8 bases, leaving 17 bases between them. This CDR3 comprises 14 residues. CDR3 region: CASSHTQNKYEQFF. The CDR3 DNA follows: TGTGCCAGCAGCCATACCCAGAACAAGTATGAGCAGTTCTTC.

This chain uses TRBV13 with TRBJ2-4; 14 positions match TRBD2. CDR1 PRHDT and CDR2 FYEKMQ come from the germline V gene (reference sequence). The trim removed 5 bases at V and 10 bases at J, leaving 10 bases unmatched. The CDR3 sequence is 16 residues long. The CDR3 DNA is TGTGCCAGCAGCCTCTCCGCCGGGACTAGCGGGAGTATTCAGTACTTC. Amino acid sequence: CASSLSAGTSGSIQYF. The whole variable domain, filled in from reference TRBV13 and TRBJ2-4, reads AAGVIQSPRHLIKEKRETATLKCYPIPRHDTVYWYQQGPGQDPQFLISFYEKMQSDKGSIPDRFSAQQFSDYHSELNMSSLELGDSALYFCASSLSAGTSGSIQYFGAGTRLSVL.

The chain employs TRBV4-1 and TRBJ2-1; 7 bases line up with TRBD1. Germline V lookup: CDR1 MGHRA, CDR2 YSYEKL. The V segment lost 4 bases and the J segment 2 bases; nucleotides outside the gene matches: 11. CDR3 length: 17 amino acids. The CDR3 DNA reads TGCGCCAGCAGCCCGTATGACCCCGGGACAGCCTACAATGAGCAGTTCTTC. It translates to CASSPYDPGTAYNEQFF.

The V gene is TRBV19, the J gene TRBJ1-5; 11 bases fit TRBD1. The CDR3 loop spans 19 amino acids. V dropped 4 bases and J dropped 2; count of bases not matched to a gene: 13. CDR1 is LNHDA, CDR2 SQIVND, per germline (reference sequence). The CDR3 reads CASSSRGQGANGGNQPQHF. For the CDR3, the DNA is TGTGCCAGTAGTAGCCGCGGACAGGGGGCGAACGGCGGCAATCAGCCCCAGCATTTT.

On this clone itself: The sample has other DNA sequences that encode this CDR3 too. This rearrangement joins TRBV6-5 to TRBJ2-7; D possibly corresponds to TRBD2 (5 bases). The CDR3 consists of 13 residues. CDR1 MNHEY and CDR2 SVGAGI come from the germline V gene. V lost 5 bases and J 4 bases, leaving 12 bases between the germline ends. The CDR3 region is CASSRARGYEQYF. For the CDR3, the DNA is TGTGCCAGCAGTCGGGCCCGAGGGTACGAGCAGTACTTC.

The chain joins TRBV6-5 to TRBJ2-5; D may be TRBD1 (6 bases). The V end lost 1 base, the J end lost 5 bases, and 11 bases lay between the germline ends. Germline V gene data show CDR1 as MNHEY and CDR2 as SVGAGI. The CDR3 totals 14 residues. CDR3 nucleotides: TGTGCCAGCAGTTACTGGGGGCCGGGGGAGACCCAGTACTTC. Translation: CASSYWGPGETQYF.